The 20 T cell receptor beta chains reported below all come from one sample, sequenced in a study of T cell responses to AZD1222 COVID-19 vaccine. Libraries were prepared by immunoSEQ multiplex PCR; TCRdb keeps only in-frame clonotypes and omits some of them. The sample consists of 95,000 to 150,000 clones, about 87% of them appearing once. The material was peripheral blood, obtained on day 0 of AZD1222 vaccination. The receptors stem from an adult in good health.

The V call is TRBV5-1, the J call TRBJ2-7, with no clear D. The CDR3 totals 14 residues. Germline values: CDR1 SGHRS, CDR2 YFSETQ. Trimming shortened V by 0 bases and J by 2 bases, and 9 bases separated the two germline ends. The CDR3 DNA is TGCGCCAGCAGCTTGGAGAACGGACCCTACGAGCAGTACTTC. Translating gives CASSLENGPYEQYF. Looking up the rest from reference TRBV5-1 and TRBJ2-7 gives the full variable domain: KAGVTQTPRYLIKTRGQQVTLSCSPISGHRSVSWYQQTPGQGLQFLFEYFSETQRNKGNFPGRFSGRQFSNSRSEMNVSTLELGDSALYLCASSLENGPYEQYFGPGTRLTVT.

This sequence joins TRBV19 and TRBJ1-5, with D unclear. V lost 7 bases to trimming and J lost 8 bases, with 15 bases between them. This CDR3 is built from 13 residues. CDR1 is LNHDA, CDR2 SQIVND, per germline (reference sequence). Written as DNA, the CDR3 is TGTGCCAGTACCCCTCGAGGGAGCGAGCCCCAGCATTTT. Translation: CASTPRGSEPQHF.

The gene calls are TRBV10-3 and TRBJ2-3; maybe TRBD1 (6 bases). The CDR3 contains 16 residues. Trimming shortened V by 0 bases and J by 9 bases, and 19 bases separated the two germline ends. Germline loops: CDR1 ENHRY, CDR2 SYGVKD. CDR3 amino acids: CAISESRGRGTWTQYF. The DNA for the CDR3 is TGTGCCATCAGTGAGTCTAGAGGCAGGGGCACATGGACGCAGTATTTT.

This clone came up a few times. The chain carries TRBV6-5 and TRBJ2-2; unclear D gene. CDR1 and CDR2 from the germline V gene are MNHEY and SVGAGI. There are 11 residues in the CDR3. V was clipped by 6 bases and J by 5 bases, with 4 bases between them. CDR3 region: CASRVTGELFF. The DNA for the CDR3 is TGTGCCAGCAGGGTTACCGGGGAGCTGTTTTTT.

The chain links TRBV6-2 or TRBV6-3 to TRBJ1-1; D call uncertain. Germline CDR1 and CDR2: MNHEY and SVGEGT. This CDR3 is built from 11 residues. V was shortened by 5 bases and J by 4 bases, with 5 bases between the two germline ends. CDR3 DNA sequence: TGTGCCAGCAGTCATGGCACTGAAGCTTTCTTT. It specifies CASSHGTEAFF.

V is TRBV3-1 (or the pseudogene TRBV3-2) and J is TRBJ2-1; 10 bases map to TRBD2. CDR1 is LGHDT and CDR2 is YNNKEL in the germline V gene (reference sequence). After removal of 4 bases from V and 8 bases from J, the junction contained 5 bases not matched to a gene. This CDR3 region has 14 residues. This chain's CDR3 is CASSPRLAGDEQFF. The CDR3 DNA reads TGTGCCAGCAGCCCAAGACTAGCGGGCGATGAGCAGTTCTTC.

This chain links TRBV5-1 with TRBJ2-7; 8 positions match TRBD1. Germline values: CDR1 SGHRS, CDR2 YFSETQ. The CDR3 totals 13 residues. After removal of 0 bases from V and 6 bases from J, the junction contained 2 bases not matched to a gene. The CDR3 nucleotides are TGCGCCAGCAGCTTGGGGACAGGGCCCGAGCAGTACTTC. It codes for CASSLGTGPEQYF.

The chain links TRBV7-2 to TRBJ2-7, with a weak D call TRBD2 (6 bases). The CDR3 totals 14 residues. CDR1 and CDR2 (germline): SGHTA, FQGNSA. V lost 0 bases and J 3 bases, leaving 9 bases between the germline ends. CDR3 DNA sequence: TGTGCCAGCAGCTTAGCGGTGCGGGGCTACGAGCAGTACTTC. Encoded protein: CASSLAVRGYEQYF.

V and J are TRBV11-2 and TRBJ2-7; D perhaps matches TRBD2 (6 bases). CDR3 size: 13 residues. Trimming left V 0 bases short and J 9 bases short, with 12 bases between. CDR1 and CDR2 (germline): SGHAT, FQNNGV. CDR3 DNA: TGTGCCAGCAGCTTAGAGGGAAGCGGGCGGCAGTACTTC. Translated, it gives CASSLEGSGRQYF.

This chain joins TRBV21-1 and TRBJ1-6. TRBV21-1 is a known pseudogene. The CDR3 totals 20 residues. This CDR3 is CASSLRDPRQDSSYNSPLHF. In DNA, the CDR3 is TGTGCCAGCAGCCTCCGGGACCCCAGGCAGGATAGCTCCTATAATTCACCCCTCCACTTT.

The J gene is TRBJ2-2, the V gene TRBV11-3; 8 bases fit TRBD2. V lost 5 bases and J lost 0; bases outside the gene matches: 11. Germline lookup yields CDR1 SGHNT and CDR2 YENEEA. This CDR3 region has 18 residues. CDR3 sequence reads: CASSPTTRSGTNTGELFF. For the CDR3, the DNA is TGTGCCAGCAGCCCGACGACTCGTAGCGGGACGAACACCGGGGAGCTGTTTTTT.

The chain employs TRBV19 and TRBJ1-2; D remains unclear. The germline V and J ends were trimmed by 4 bases and 0 bases, with 6 bases remaining between them. CDR1 and CDR2 from the germline V gene are LNHDA and SQIVND (reference sequence). The CDR3 loop spans 13 amino acids. This CDR3 reads CASSSSSNYGYTF. DNA of the CDR3: TGTGCCAGTAGTAGCTCCTCTAACTATGGCTACACCTTC.

The V call is TRBV29-1, the J call TRBJ2-7; D unresolved. The V gene lost 1 base and the J gene lost 7 bases, with 14 bases spanning the gap. The CDR3 totals 13 residues. CDR1 is SQVTM, CDR2 ANQGSEA, per germline. CDR3 coding DNA: TGCAGCGTTGAAGTCCAAGAGGCTTCAGAGCAGTACTTC. It translates to CSVEVQEASEQYF.

The chain couples TRBV28 to TRBJ2-5; TRBD2 might be the D (6 bases). The CDR3 sequence is 16 residues long. Germline V gene sequence: CDR1 MDHEN, CDR2 SYDVKM. V was cut by 2 bases and J by 5 bases, with 18 bases left in between. This chain's CDR3 is CASSLAGGPPGETQYF. DNA for the CDR3: TGTGCCAGCAGTTTAGCAGGAGGGCCTCCTGGTGAGACCCAGTACTTC.

This rearrangement joins TRBV27 to TRBJ2-5; D unclear. Trimming stripped 6 bases from V and 2 bases from J, with 13 bases between. This CDR3 spans 14 amino acids. CDR1 and CDR2 from the germline V gene are MNHEY and SMNVEV (reference sequence). This chain's CDR3 is CASSPMAAQETQYF. CDR3 nucleotides: TGTGCCAGCAGCCCCATGGCAGCACAAGAGACCCAGTACTTC.

The chain couples TRBV30 to TRBJ1-5, with D perhaps matching TRBD1 (6 bases). The CDR3 spans 12 residues. The germline V gene has CDR1 GTSNPN and CDR2 SVGIG (reference sequence). Trimming took 4 bases from V and 7 from J, leaving 11 bases between them. CDR3 nucleotide sequence: TGTGCCTGGACGACAGGACGCCAGCCCCAGCATTTT. Amino acid sequence: CAWTTGRQPQHF.

The chain couples TRBV4-1 to TRBJ2-5; 9 positions match TRBD2. The CDR3 spans 16 residues. V gave up 3 bases and J gave up 5 bases; unmatched junction bases: 10. Germline lookup yields CDR1 MGHRA and CDR2 YSYEKL. Here the CDR3 reads CASSQGHSGGVETQYF. The DNA for the CDR3 is TGCGCCAGCAGCCAGGGTCATAGCGGGGGAGTGGAGACCCAGTACTTC.

The chain carries TRBV11-2 and TRBJ1-3; tentatively, D is TRBD1 (6 bases). The germline V gene encodes CDR1 SGHAT and CDR2 FQNNGV. CDR3 length equals 15 residues. Deletions cut 7 bases from V and 0 bases from J, with 13 bases between. The CDR3: CASTRDTSSGNTIYF. DNA for the CDR3: TGTGCCAGCACCCGGGACACCAGCTCTGGAAACACCATATATTTT. The full variable domain, rest sourced from reference TRBV11-2 and TRBJ1-3, is EAGVAQSPRYKIIEKRQSVAFWCNPISGHATLYWYQQILGQGPKLLIQFQNNGVVDDSQLPKDRFSAERLKGVDSTLKIQPAKLEDSAVYLCASTRDTSSGNTIYFGEGSWLTVV.

Comments on this clone: The same CDR3 also results from other DNA sequences found in this sample. This rearrangement joins TRBV9 to TRBJ2-3, with a weak D call TRBD1 (6 bases). V was pared by 0 bases and J by 1 base, with 9 bases between. Germline loops: CDR1 SGDLS, CDR2 YYNGEE. This CDR3 spans 15 amino acids. CDR3 nucleotide sequence: TGTGCCAGCAGCGTAGAGGCAGGGGGCACAGATACGCAGTATTTT. It yields the protein CASSVEAGGTDTQYF.

This clone was detected only once. The chain recombines TRBV5-1 with TRBJ2-2; tentative D call: TRBD1 (6 bases). Trimming removed 0 bases from V and 4 bases from J, with 10 bases in between. This CDR3 is 15 amino acids long. Per germline, CDR1 SGHRS and CDR2 YFSETQ. For the CDR3, the DNA is TGCGCCAGCAGCTTGGTATCAGGGGCCACCGGGGAGCTGTTTTTT. Protein product: CASSLVSGATGELFF. The entire variable domain, with the rest obtained from reference TRBV5-1 and TRBJ2-2, is as follows: KAGVTQTPRYLIKTRGQQVTLSCSPISGHRSVSWYQQTPGQGLQFLFEYFSETQRNKGNFPGRFSGRQFSNSRSEMNVSTLELGDSALYLCASSLVSGATGELFFGEGSRLTVL.